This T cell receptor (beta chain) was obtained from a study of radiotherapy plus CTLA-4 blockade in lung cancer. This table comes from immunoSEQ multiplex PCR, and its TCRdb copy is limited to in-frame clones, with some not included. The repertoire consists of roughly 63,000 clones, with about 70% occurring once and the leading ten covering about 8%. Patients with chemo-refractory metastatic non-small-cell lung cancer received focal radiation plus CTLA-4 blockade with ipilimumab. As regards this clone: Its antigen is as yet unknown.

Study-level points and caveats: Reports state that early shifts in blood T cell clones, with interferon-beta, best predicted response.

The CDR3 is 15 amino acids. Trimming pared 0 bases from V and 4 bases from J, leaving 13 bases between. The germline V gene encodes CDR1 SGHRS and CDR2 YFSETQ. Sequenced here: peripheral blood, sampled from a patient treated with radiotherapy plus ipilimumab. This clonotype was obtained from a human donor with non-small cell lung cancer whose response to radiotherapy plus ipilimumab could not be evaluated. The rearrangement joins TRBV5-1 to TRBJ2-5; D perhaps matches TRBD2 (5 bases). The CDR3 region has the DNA TGCGCCAGCAGCTTGGGGACTGTGCGGTCAGAGACCCAGTACTTC. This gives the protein CASSLGTVRSETQYF.